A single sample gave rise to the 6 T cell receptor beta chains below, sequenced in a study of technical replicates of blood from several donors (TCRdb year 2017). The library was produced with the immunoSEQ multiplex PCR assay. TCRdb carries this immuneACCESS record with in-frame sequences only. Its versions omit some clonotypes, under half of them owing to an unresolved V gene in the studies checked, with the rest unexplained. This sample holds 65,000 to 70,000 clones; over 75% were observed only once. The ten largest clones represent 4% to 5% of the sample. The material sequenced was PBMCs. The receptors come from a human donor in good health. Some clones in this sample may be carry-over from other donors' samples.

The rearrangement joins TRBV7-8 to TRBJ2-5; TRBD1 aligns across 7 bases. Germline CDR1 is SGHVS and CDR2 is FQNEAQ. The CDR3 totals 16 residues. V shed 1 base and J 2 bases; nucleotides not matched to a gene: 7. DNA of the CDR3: TGTGCCAGCAGCTTAGGGGCAGGGGGAAGTCAAGAGACCCAGTACTTC. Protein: CASSLGAGGSQETQYF.

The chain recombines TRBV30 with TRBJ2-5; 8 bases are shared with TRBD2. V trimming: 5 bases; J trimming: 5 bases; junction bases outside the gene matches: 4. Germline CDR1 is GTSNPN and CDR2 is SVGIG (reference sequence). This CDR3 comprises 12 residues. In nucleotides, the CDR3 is TGTGCCTGGCATAGCGGGACTGAGACCCAGTACTTC. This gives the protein CAWHSGTETQYF.

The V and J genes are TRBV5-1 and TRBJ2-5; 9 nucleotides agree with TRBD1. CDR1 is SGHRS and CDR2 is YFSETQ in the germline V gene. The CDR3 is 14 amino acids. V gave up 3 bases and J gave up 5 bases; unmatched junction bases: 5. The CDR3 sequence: CASSYGQGKETQYF. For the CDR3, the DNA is TGCGCCAGCAGCTACGGACAGGGGAAGGAGACCCAGTACTTC.

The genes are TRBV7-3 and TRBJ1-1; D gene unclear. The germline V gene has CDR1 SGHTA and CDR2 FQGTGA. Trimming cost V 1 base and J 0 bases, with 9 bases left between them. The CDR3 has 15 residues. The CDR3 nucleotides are TGTGCCAGCAGCTTAAGGCACGCTTTGAACACTGAAGCTTTCTTT. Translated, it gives CASSLRHALNTEAFF.

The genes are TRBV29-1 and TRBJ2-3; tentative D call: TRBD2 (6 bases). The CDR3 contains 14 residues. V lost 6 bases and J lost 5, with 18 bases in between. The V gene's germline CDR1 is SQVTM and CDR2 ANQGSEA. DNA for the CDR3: TGCAGCGTGGGCAATAGCGGAGTCAGAGATACGCAGTATTTT. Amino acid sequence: CSVGNSGVRDTQYF.

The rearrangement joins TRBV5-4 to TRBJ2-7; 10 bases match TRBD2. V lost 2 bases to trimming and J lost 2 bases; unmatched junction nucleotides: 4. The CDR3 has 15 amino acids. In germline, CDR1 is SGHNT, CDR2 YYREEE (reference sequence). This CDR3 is CASSFKLAGTYEQYF. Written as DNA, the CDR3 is TGTGCCAGCAGCTTTAAACTAGCGGGGACCTACGAGCAGTACTTC.